The rows below give T cell receptor beta chains drawn from one sample of a study of T cell changes during pregnancy in multiple sclerosis. The protocol was immunoSEQ multiplex PCR, while the TCRdb copy is restricted to in-frame clones and leaves out a portion. Among over 85,000 clones listed, roughly nine tenths were seen once. The sequencing used peripheral blood, collected after pregnancy. Receptor source: a female donor in good health, enrolled as a control in a pregnancy study. CDR3s include the opening cysteine and the closing phenylalanine or tryptophan. A D gene is named only where the DNA matches it firmly. Rows give clone size only sometimes, using once, few, many, or a class for an expanded clone.

abundance,v_gene,j_gene,d_gene,CDR3aa,CDR3nt
.,TRBV28,TRBJ2-3,.,CASRTANTQYF,TGTGCCAGCAGGACAGCCAATACGCAGTATTTT
.,TRBV4-3,TRBJ1-1,.,CASSQTSRELGTEAFF,TGCGCCAGCAGCCAAACCTCCCGGGAGTTGGGCACTGAAGCTTTCTTT
.,TRBV28,TRBJ2-7,.,CASSFSSAGSEQYF,TGTGCCAGCAGTTTCTCTAGCGCGGGGAGCGAGCAGTACTTC
.,TRBV7-8,TRBJ2-3,TRBD2,CASSFIAGDRDTQYF,TGTGCCAGCAGCTTCATTGCGGGGGACCGGGATACGCAGTATTTT
.,TRBV2,TRBJ2-1,.,CASSRVTSYNEQFF,TGTGCCAGCAGTAGAGTAACCTCCTACAATGAGCAGTTCTTC
once,TRBV5-6,TRBJ2-7,.,CASSSDNLQRHF,TGTGCCAGCAGCTCCGACAATTTACAGCGGCACTTC
.,TRBV4-3,TRBJ2-1,.,CASSQESPINEQFF,TGCGCCAGCAGCCAAGAGTCCCCCATCAATGAGCAGTTCTTC
.,TRBV19,TRBJ1-5,TRBD1,CASSMDRGGNQPQHF,TGTGCCAGTAGTATGGACAGGGGTGGGAATCAGCCCCAGCATTTT
.,TRBV7-3,TRBJ1-1,TRBD1,CASSLLPGGYTEAFF,TGTGCCAGCAGCTTACTACCAGGGGGCTACACTGAAGCTTTCTTT
.,TRBV7-9,TRBJ1-4,.,CASSLGTGVAEKLFF,TGTGCCAGCAGCTTAGGAACCGGGGTCGCCGAAAAACTGTTTTTT
.,TRBV20-1,TRBJ1-2,.,CSPGQGYGYTF,TGCAGCCCAGGGCAAGGCTATGGCTACACCTTC
.,TRBV18,TRBJ1-1,.,CASSVSSNTEAFF,TGTGCCAGCTCGGTTAGCTCGAACACTGAAGCTTTCTTT
.,TRBV30,TRBJ2-2,.,CARQGNTGELFF,TGTGCCCGGCAGGGGAACACCGGGGAGCTGTTTTTT
.,TRBV7-9,TRBJ2-2,TRBD1,CASSTHRGLSNTGELFF,TGTGCCAGCAGCACCCACAGGGGGCTCTCGAACACCGGGGAGCTGTTTTTT
.,TRBV7-9,TRBJ1-2,TRBD1,CASSSDRGNNGYTF,TGTGCCAGCAGCTCGGACAGGGGAAATAATGGCTACACCTTC
once,TRBV7-3,TRBJ1-6,.,CASSLFSGSPLHF,TGTGCCAGCAGCTTATTTAGCGGTTCACCCCTCCACTTT
.,TRBV27,TRBJ1-2,.,CASSPGSAYGYTF,TGTGCCAGCAGTCCCGGGTCAGCCTATGGCTACACCTTC
few,TRBV4-2,TRBJ1-2,.,CASSQAFLGAGTMRYTF,TGTGCCAGCAGCCAAGCGTTTTTAGGGGCCGGTACTATGCGCTACACCTTC
.,TRBV19,TRBJ1-6,.,CASSLSGGTIGSPLHF,TGTGCCAGTAGCCTCTCGGGTGGCACAATAGGTTCACCCCTCCACTTT
.,TRBV5-8,TRBJ2-5,TRBD2,CASSGGLAGGETQYF,TGTGCCAGCAGCGGGGGACTAGCGGGGGGAGAGACCCAGTACTTC
.,TRBV25-1,TRBJ2-7,TRBD2,CASSEAGLYEQYF,TGTGCCAGCAGTGAAGCGGGACTATACGAGCAGTACTTC
once,TRBV5-6,TRBJ1-2,.,CASSLRSLSLSGYTF,TGTGCCAGCAGCTTGCGGAGCTTGAGTTTGTCTGGCTACACCTTC
.,TRBV9,TRBJ1-2,TRBD1,CASSIPGTGGTNYGYTF,TGTGCCAGCAGCATACCCGGGACAGGGGGCACTAACTATGGCTACACCTTC
.,TRBV5-1,TRBJ2-3,TRBD2,CASSLEKTGLAGTDTQYF,TGCGCCAGCAGCTTGGAGAAAACGGGACTAGCGGGGACGGATACGCAGTATTTT
.,TRBV11-2,TRBJ2-5,.,CASSLGSRETQYF,TGTGCCAGCAGCTTAGGAAGCCGAGAGACCCAGTACTTC
.,TRBV10-3,TRBJ2-5,.,CANKPHAQVQETQYF,TGTGCCAACAAACCCCATGCCCAAGTCCAAGAGACCCAGTACTTC
.,TRBV5-4,TRBJ1-1,TRBD1,CASSLQQGAVSRRAFF,TGTGCCAGCAGCCTCCAACAGGGGGCGGTTAGCAGGAGAGCTTTCTTT
many,TRBV5-4,TRBJ1-6,.,CASSLARGSNSPLHF,TGTGCCAGCAGCTTGGCCCGGGGGAGCAATTCACCCCTCCACTTT
once,TRBV13,TRBJ2-3,TRBD2,CASSFLAGVPTQYF,TGTGCCAGCAGCTTTCTAGCGGGGGTCCCTACGCAGTATTTT
.,TRBV9,TRBJ2-7,.,CASSVAPGPAYEQYF,TGTGCCAGCAGCGTAGCCCCAGGGCCCGCCTACGAGCAGTACTTC
once,TRBV5-1,TRBJ2-6,.,CASSSVVSGANVLTF,TGCGCCAGCAGCTCCGTAGTCTCTGGGGCCAACGTCCTGACTTTC
.,TRBV9,TRBJ2-5,.,CASSQFAGLQETQYF,TGTGCCAGCAGCCAATTCGCGGGCCTCCAAGAGACCCAGTACTTC
.,TRBV13,TRBJ2-7,.,CASSLGTGVGEQYF,TGTGCCAGCAGCTTAGGGACGGGGGTGGGCGAGCAGTACTTC
.,TRBV18,TRBJ2-6,.,CASSPGLGANVLTF,TGTGCCAGCTCACCAGGACTCGGGGCCAACGTCCTGACTTTC
few,TRBV25-1,TRBJ2-1,TRBD2,CASSLGGAGEQFF,TGTGCCAGTTCCCTCGGGGGGGCGGGTGAGCAGTTCTTC
.,TRBV9,TRBJ2-1,.,CASSPSGSYNEQFF,TGTGCCAGCAGCCCCTCAGGATCCTACAATGAGCAGTTCTTC
.,TRBV7-2,TRBJ2-7,.,CASSLRGIGEQYF,TGTGCCAGCAGCTTACGGGGGATAGGCGAGCAGTACTTC
.,TRBV4-1,TRBJ1-1,.,CASSSTVNTEAFF,TGCGCCAGCAGCTCTACAGTGAACACTGAAGCTTTCTTT
.,TRBV7-9,TRBJ1-1,.,CASSLATRLAEAFF,TGTGCCAGCAGCTTAGCGACGAGACTGGCTGAAGCTTTCTTT
.,TRBV5-5,TRBJ1-5,TRBD1,CASSLGTVGQPQHF,TGTGCCAGCAGCTTAGGGACAGTAGGTCAGCCCCAGCATTTT
.,TRBV7-9,TRBJ1-1,.,CASSLGQLNTEAFF,TGTGCCAGCAGCTTAGGGCAGTTGAACACTGAAGCTTTCTTT
.,TRBV4-3,TRBJ2-7,.,CASSQDLAGAGEQYF,TGCGCCAGCAGCCAAGATCTGGCGGGGGCCGGGGAGCAGTACTTC
.,TRBV5-1,TRBJ1-4,TRBD1,CASSLDRGAANEKLFF,TGCGCCAGCAGCTTGGACAGGGGTGCAGCTAATGAAAAACTGTTTTTT
.,TRBV15,TRBJ2-1,.,CATSRDLAGAFYNEQFF,TGTGCCACCAGCAGAGATCTTGCGGGGGCCTTCTACAATGAGCAGTTCTTC
.,TRBV27,TRBJ1-2,TRBD1,CASSSKGQNYGYTF,TGTGCCAGCAGTTCAAAGGGACAGAACTATGGCTACACCTTC
.,TRBV7-9,TRBJ1-2,.,CASSLDEDRSQGYTF,TGTGCCAGCAGCTTAGACGAAGACAGGTCCCAGGGCTACACCTTC